This TCR beta chain derives from a study of shared clonotypes between healthy human individuals. Sequencing used immunoSEQ multiplex PCR; TCRdb keeps in-frame clones, though not all of them. Of millions of clones listed, 85% to 95% are singletons. V shed 5 bases and J shed 0 bases, with 14 bases lying between them. CDR3 length: 16 amino acids. CDR1 is LGHNT and CDR2 is FRNRAP in the germline V gene. The receptor comes from a man aged 18-30 years in good health. Sequenced sample: naive CD4+ T cells sorted from blood. Regarding subset: CD45RA+ positively selected. The rearrangement joins TRBV12-5 to TRBJ1-3; no clear D. CDR3 nucleotides: TGTGCTAGTGGTCCTATAGTTACGAGCTCTGGAAACACCATATATTTT. As protein: CASGPIVTSSGNTIYF.